This is a list of T cell receptor beta chains from one sample in a study of blood T cell repertoires in COVID-19. Sequencing was performed with immunoSEQ multiplex PCR; in TCRdb, only in-frame clones are kept and a portion is missing. Here the sample spans around 250,000 clones, approximately 89% being singletons. Specimen: PBMCs or T cells enriched from blood (not recorded which). The receptors here all came from a woman aged 40-49 years with acute COVID-19. The CDR3 runs from the conserved cysteine through the conserved F or W. D genes are given only for firm matches. Clone size is shown for a subset of rows, as once, few, many or a class of expanded clone.

CDR3aa	CDR3nt	v_gene	d_gene	j_gene	abundance
CASSSSRQPPLHF	TGTGCCAGCAGCTCCTCCAGACAGCCACCCCTCCACTTT	TRBV11-2	NA	TRBJ1-6	once
CASSPDGAGSYEQYF	TGTGCCAGCAGCCCCGACGGGGCGGGATCCTACGAGCAGTACTTC	TRBV13	NA	TRBJ2-7	NA
CASSGLWGNQPQHF	TGTGCCAGCTCTGGACTCTGGGGCAATCAGCCCCAGCATTTT	TRBV27	NA	TRBJ1-5	NA
CASSVGAGEGSWEQYF	TGTGCCAGCAGCGTTGGAGCGGGAGAGGGATCGTGGGAGCAGTACTTC	TRBV9	TRBD2	TRBJ2-7	NA
CASSFSDRANYGYTF	TGTGCCAGCAGTTTTTCGGACAGGGCCAACTATGGCTACACCTTC	TRBV28	TRBD1	TRBJ1-2	NA
CASSPERGVRGSNIQYF	TGTGCCAGCAGCCCAGAGCGTGGGGTACGGGGTTCAAACATTCAGTACTTC	TRBV3-1/TRBV3-2	NA	TRBJ2-4	NA
CASSSGTGIGNEQFF	TGTGCTAGCAGCTCCGGGACAGGGATTGGGAATGAGCAGTTCTTC	TRBV7-7	TRBD1	TRBJ2-1	NA
CASSDRLAVSYEQYF	TGTGCCAGCAGCGATAGACTAGCGGTCTCCTACGAGCAGTACTTC	TRBV5-6	TRBD2	TRBJ2-7	NA
CASSLLPGQGIQETQYF	TGCGCCAGCAGCTTGCTACCGGGACAGGGGATCCAAGAGACCCAGTACTTC	TRBV5-1	TRBD1	TRBJ2-5	NA
CATAWGGSYEQYF	TGTGCCACCGCCTGGGGGGGCAGCTACGAGCAGTACTTC	TRBV6-5	NA	TRBJ2-7	NA
CASRERERTDTQYF	TGTGCCAGTAGAGAGCGGGAGAGGACAGATACGCAGTATTTT	TRBV19	TRBD2	TRBJ2-3	few
CASSLDFGLAGASEQFF	TGTGCCAGCAGTCTCGACTTCGGACTAGCGGGAGCTAGTGAGCAGTTCTTC	TRBV28	TRBD2	TRBJ2-1	NA
CAISESRTGGRTDTQYF	TGTGCCATCAGTGAGTCCAGGACAGGGGGTAGGACAGATACGCAGTATTTT	TRBV10-3	TRBD1	TRBJ2-3	NA
CASSIQGAERNYGYTF	TGTGCCAGTAGTATACAGGGGGCAGAGAGAAACTATGGCTACACCTTC	TRBV19	TRBD1	TRBJ1-2	NA
CASSIGQGARNEQFF	TGTGCCAGTAGTATAGGTCAGGGGGCGCGTAATGAGCAGTTCTTC	TRBV19	TRBD1	TRBJ2-1	NA
CASSLPGAGNYGYTF	TGCGCCAGCAGCTTGCCCGGAGCGGGGAACTATGGCTACACCTTC	TRBV5-1	NA	TRBJ1-2	NA
CAWRWSPIGDEQFF	TGTGCCTGGAGGTGGAGCCCTATCGGCGATGAGCAGTTCTTC	TRBV30	NA	TRBJ2-1	NA
CASSFGQGAREKLFF	TGTGCCAGCAGCTTCGGACAGGGGGCAAGGGAAAAACTGTTTTTT	TRBV11-2	TRBD1	TRBJ1-4	many
CASTEGGGSTQYF	TGTGCCAGCACCGAGGGTGGCGGTTCGACCCAGTACTTC	TRBV2	NA	TRBJ2-5	NA
CAAGTGLGYNEQFF	TGTGCAGCAGGAACGGGACTAGGATACAATGAGCAGTTCTTC	TRBV19	TRBD2	TRBJ2-1	once
CASIGTSINEQFF	TGTGCCAGCATCGGGACTAGCATCAATGAGCAGTTCTTC	TRBV28	TRBD2	TRBJ2-1	NA
CASSIEGTGPEKETQYF	TGTGCCAGTAGTATTGAAGGGACAGGCCCCGAAAAAGAGACCCAGTACTTC	TRBV19	TRBD1	TRBJ2-5	NA
CASSSGRLLSYEQYF	TGTGCCAGCAGCTCTGGCAGGTTGCTCTCCTACGAGCAGTACTTC	TRBV7-8	NA	TRBJ2-7	NA
CASSENGEAFF	TGTGCCAGCAGTGAGAACGGTGAAGCTTTCTTT	TRBV6-1	NA	TRBJ1-1	few
CSVRQTGVNEKLFF	TGCAGCGTACGACAAACAGGGGTTAATGAAAAACTGTTTTTT	TRBV29-1	TRBD1	TRBJ1-4	NA
CASNIAGGPGELFF	TGTGCCAGTAACATAGCGGGAGGGCCCGGGGAGCTGTTTTTT	TRBV19	TRBD2	TRBJ2-2	NA
CASSLYRGLNEKLFF	TGCGCCAGCAGTTTGTACAGGGGGCTTAATGAAAAACTGTTTTTT	TRBV5-1	TRBD1	TRBJ1-4	once
CASSPYSTGLNTEAFF	TGCGCCAGCAGCCCCTATTCGACAGGATTGAACACTGAAGCTTTCTTT	TRBV5-1	NA	TRBJ1-1	once
CASSFGDRDNSPLHF	TGTGCCAGCAGTTTTGGCGACAGGGATAATTCACCCCTCCACTTT	TRBV28	TRBD1	TRBJ1-6	once
CASSSTGGLDGYTF	TGTGCCAGCAGTTCGACAGGGGGGCTCGATGGCTACACCTTC	TRBV6-5	TRBD1	TRBJ1-2	NA
CASSLYYSQETQYF	TGTGCCAGCAGCTTATATTACAGCCAAGAGACCCAGTACTTC	TRBV7-2	NA	TRBJ2-5	NA
CASSYSRGTEAFF	TGTGCCAGCAGTTACTCGAGAGGGACTGAAGCTTTCTTT	TRBV6-2/TRBV6-3	NA	TRBJ1-1	NA
CASSPDRAVGAFF	TGTGCCAGCTCACCAGACAGGGCGGTAGGAGCTTTCTTT	TRBV18	TRBD1	TRBJ1-1	NA
CASSPGSYNSPLHF	TGTGCCAGCAGTCCAGGTTCCTATAATTCACCCCTCCACTTT	TRBV28	NA	TRBJ1-6	NA
CASSPGLAGGAYEQFF	TGTGCCAGCTCACCGGGACTAGCGGGGGGCGCCTATGAGCAGTTCTTC	TRBV18	TRBD2	TRBJ2-1	NA
CAWSLNSGSGETQYF	TGTGCCTGGAGCCTCAATAGCGGGAGTGGGGAGACCCAGTACTTC	TRBV30	TRBD2	TRBJ2-5	NA
CASSFAGQGFFSRYGYTF	TGCGCCAGCAGCTTCGCTGGACAGGGGTTTTTTAGTCGCTATGGCTACACCTTC	TRBV5-1	TRBD1	TRBJ1-2	NA
CASSLYEQYF	TGTGCCAGCTCCCTTTACGAGCAGTACTTC	TRBV21-1	NA	TRBJ2-7	NA
CASSFSSLAGGTGANVLTF	TGTGCCAGCAGTTTCAGTAGTTTGGCAGGGGGGACTGGGGCCAACGTCCTGACTTTC	TRBV27	NA	TRBJ2-6	NA
CASSLSGGNQPQHF	TGTGCCAGCAGTTTATCAGGGGGCAATCAGCCCCAGCATTTT	TRBV27	NA	TRBJ1-5	once
CASSLDSSGMGEQYF	TGTGCCAGCAGCTTGGATTCTAGCGGGATGGGCGAGCAGTACTTC	TRBV5-4	TRBD2	TRBJ2-7	NA
CASSLAGEDTQYF	TGTGCCAGCAGCTTAGCCGGGGAAGATACGCAGTATTTT	TRBV7-9	NA	TRBJ2-3	once